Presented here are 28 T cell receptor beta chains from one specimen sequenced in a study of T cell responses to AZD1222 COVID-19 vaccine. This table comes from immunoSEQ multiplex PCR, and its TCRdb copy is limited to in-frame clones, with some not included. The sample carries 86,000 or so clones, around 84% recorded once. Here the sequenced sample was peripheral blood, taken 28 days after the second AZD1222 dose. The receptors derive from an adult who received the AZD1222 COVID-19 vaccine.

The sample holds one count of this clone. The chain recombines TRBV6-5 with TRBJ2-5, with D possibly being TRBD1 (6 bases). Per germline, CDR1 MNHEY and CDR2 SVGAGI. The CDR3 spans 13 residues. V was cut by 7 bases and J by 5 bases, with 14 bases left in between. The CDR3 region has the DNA TGTGCCAGCACCCAGGGGATCAGGGAGACCCAGTACTTC. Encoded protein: CASTQGIRETQYF.

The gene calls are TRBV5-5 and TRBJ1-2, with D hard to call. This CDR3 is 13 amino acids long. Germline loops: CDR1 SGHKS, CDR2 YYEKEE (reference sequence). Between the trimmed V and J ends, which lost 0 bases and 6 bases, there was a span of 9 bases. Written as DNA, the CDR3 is TGTGCCAGCAGCTTGGGGGGAGGAGATGGCTACACCTTC. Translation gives CASSLGGGDGYTF.

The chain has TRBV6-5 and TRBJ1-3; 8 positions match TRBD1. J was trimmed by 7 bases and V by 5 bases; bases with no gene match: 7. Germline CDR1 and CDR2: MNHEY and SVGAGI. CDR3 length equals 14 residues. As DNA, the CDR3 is TGTGCCAGCAGTCCAGGGGACAGGTGGAACACCATATATTTT. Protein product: CASSPGDRWNTIYF.

CDR3 nucleotide sequence: TGCGCCAGCCACAAGGAGGGCGAGCAGTACTTC. Protein: CASHKEGEQYF. The chain recombines TRBV5-1 with TRBJ2-7, with D possibly being TRBD2 (6 bases). Trimming shortened V by 7 bases and J by 6 bases, and 11 bases separated the two germline ends. CDR1 is SGHRS and CDR2 is YFSETQ in the germline V gene. The CDR3 contains 11 residues.

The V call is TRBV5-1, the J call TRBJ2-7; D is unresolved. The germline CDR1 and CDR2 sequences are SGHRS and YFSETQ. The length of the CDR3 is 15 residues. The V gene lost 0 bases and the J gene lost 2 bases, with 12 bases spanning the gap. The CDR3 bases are TGCGCCAGCAGCTTGGACGTAGGCGGAGCCTACGAGCAGTACTTC. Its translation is CASSLDVGGAYEQYF.

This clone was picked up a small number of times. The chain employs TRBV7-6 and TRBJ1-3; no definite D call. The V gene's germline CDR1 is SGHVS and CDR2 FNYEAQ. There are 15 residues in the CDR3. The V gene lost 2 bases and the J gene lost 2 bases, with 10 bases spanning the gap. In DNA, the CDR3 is TGTGCCAGCAGCTTACGAAACGTGGCTGGAAACACCATATATTTT. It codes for CASSLRNVAGNTIYF.

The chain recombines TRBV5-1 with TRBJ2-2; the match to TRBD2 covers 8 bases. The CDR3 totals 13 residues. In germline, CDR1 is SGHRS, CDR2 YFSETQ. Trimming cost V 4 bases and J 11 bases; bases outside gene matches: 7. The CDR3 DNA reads TGCGCCAGCAGCATGAGCGGGAGAGCTGAGCTGTTTTTT. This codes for CASSMSGRAELFF.

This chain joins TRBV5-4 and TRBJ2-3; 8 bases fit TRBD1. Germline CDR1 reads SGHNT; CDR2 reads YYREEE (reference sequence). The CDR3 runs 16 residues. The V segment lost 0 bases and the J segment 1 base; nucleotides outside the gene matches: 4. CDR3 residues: CASSLARGRGTDTQYF. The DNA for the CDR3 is TGTGCCAGCAGCTTGGCCAGGGGGCGCGGCACAGATACGCAGTATTTT.

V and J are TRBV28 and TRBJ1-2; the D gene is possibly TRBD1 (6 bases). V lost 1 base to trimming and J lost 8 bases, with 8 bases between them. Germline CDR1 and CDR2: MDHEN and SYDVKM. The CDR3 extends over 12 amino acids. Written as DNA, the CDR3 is TGTGCCAGCAGTTTATTCGACAGGGGCTACACCTTC. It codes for CASSLFDRGYTF.

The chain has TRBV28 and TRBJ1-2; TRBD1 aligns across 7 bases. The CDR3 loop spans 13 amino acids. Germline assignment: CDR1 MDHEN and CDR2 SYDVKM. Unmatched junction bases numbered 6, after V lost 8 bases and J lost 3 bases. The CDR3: CASDRAADYGYTF. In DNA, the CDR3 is TGTGCCAGCGACAGGGCGGCGGACTATGGCTACACCTTC.

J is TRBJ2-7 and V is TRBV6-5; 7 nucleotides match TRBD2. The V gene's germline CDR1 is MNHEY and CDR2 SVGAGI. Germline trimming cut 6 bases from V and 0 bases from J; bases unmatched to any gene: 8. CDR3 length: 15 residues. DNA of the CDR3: TGTGCCAGCAGCCGCAGCGGGACCAGCTCCTACGAGCAGTACTTC. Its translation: CASSRSGTSSYEQYF.

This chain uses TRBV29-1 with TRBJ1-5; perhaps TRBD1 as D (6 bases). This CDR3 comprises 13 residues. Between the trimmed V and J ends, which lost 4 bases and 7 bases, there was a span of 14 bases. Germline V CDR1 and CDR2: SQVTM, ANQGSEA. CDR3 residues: CSVGGGGEQPQHF. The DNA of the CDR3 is TGCAGCGTTGGTGGGGGGGGCGAACAGCCCCAGCATTTT.

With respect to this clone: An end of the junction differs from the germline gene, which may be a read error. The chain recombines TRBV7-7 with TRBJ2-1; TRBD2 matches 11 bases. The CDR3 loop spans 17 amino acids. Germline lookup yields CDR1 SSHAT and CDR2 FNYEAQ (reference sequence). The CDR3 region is CASSLHPGLAAENEQFF. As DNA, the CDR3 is TGTGCTAGCAGCCTCCACCCGGGACTAGCGGCGGAGAATGAGCAGTTCTTC.

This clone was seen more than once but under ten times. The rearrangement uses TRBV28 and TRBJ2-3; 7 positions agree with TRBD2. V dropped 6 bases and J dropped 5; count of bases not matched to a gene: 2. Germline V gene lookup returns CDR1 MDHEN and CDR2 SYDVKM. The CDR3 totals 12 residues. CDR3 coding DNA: TGTGCCAGCAGCCCGGGGGGAGATACGCAGTATTTT. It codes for CASSPGGDTQYF.

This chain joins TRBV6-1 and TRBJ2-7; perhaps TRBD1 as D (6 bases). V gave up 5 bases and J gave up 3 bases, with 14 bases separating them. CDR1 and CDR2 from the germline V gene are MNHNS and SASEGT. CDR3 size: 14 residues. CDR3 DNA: TGTGCCAGCAGTACCACACAGGGTGTCTACGAGCAGTACTTC. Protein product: CASSTTQGVYEQYF.

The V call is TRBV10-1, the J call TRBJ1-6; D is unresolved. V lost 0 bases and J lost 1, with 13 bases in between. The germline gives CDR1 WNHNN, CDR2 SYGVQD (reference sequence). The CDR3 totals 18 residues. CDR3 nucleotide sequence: TGCGCCAGCAGTGAGTCGAAGTCAGGAGAATCCTATAATTCACCCCTCCACTTT. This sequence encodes CASSESKSGESYNSPLHF.

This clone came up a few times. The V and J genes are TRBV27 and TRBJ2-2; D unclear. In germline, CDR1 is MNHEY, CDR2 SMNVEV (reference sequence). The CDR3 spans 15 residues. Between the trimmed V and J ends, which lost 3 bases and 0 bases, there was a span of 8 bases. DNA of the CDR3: TGTGCCAGCAGTTTTCGAAACCCGAACACCGGGGAGCTGTTTTTT. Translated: CASSFRNPNTGELFF.

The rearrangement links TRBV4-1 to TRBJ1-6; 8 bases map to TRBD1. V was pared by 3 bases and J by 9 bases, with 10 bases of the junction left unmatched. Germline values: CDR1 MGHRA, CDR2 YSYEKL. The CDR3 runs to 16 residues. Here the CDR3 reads CASSHEDRAFGSPLHF. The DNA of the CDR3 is TGCGCCAGCAGCCACGAGGACAGGGCTTTTGGTTCACCCCTCCACTTT.

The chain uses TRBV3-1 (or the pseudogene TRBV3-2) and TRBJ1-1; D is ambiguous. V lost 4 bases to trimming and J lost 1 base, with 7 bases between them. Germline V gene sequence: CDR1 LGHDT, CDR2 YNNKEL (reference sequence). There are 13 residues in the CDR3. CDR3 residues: CASSRAENTEAFF. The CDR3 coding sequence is TGTGCCAGCAGCCGAGCTGAGAACACTGAAGCTTTCTTT.

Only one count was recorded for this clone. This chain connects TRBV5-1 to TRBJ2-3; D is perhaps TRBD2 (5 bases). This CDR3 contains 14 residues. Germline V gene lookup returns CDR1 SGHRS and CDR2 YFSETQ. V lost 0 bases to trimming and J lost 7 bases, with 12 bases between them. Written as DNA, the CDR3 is TGCGCCAGCAGCTTGGTTCCGGGATCGAATACGCAGTATTTT. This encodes CASSLVPGSNTQYF.

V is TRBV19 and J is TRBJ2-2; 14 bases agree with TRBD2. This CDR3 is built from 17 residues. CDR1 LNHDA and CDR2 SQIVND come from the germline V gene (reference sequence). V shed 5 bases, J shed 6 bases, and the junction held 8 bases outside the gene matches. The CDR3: CASSGTSGSHPPGELFF. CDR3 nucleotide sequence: TGTGCCAGTAGTGGGACTAGCGGGAGCCACCCACCCGGGGAGCTGTTTTTT.

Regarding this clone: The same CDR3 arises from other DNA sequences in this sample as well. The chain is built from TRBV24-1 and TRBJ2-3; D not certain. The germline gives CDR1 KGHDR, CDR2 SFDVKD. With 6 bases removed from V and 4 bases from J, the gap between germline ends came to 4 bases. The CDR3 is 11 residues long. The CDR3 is CATSQSDTQYF. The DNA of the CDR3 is TGTGCCACCAGTCAATCAGATACGCAGTATTTT.

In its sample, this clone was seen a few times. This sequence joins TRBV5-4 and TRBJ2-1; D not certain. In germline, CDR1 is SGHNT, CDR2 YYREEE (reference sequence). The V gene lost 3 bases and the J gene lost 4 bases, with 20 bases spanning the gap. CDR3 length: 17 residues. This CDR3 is CASSYTRTAVAYNEQFF. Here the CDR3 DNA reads TGTGCCAGCAGCTACACCCGGACCGCGGTGGCTTACAATGAGCAGTTCTTC.

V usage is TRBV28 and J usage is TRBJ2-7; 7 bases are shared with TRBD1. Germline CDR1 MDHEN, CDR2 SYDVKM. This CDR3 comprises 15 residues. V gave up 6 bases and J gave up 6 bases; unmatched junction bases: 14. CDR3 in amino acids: CASSQPRQGSGEQYF. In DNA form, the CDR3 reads TGTGCCAGCAGCCAACCACGACAGGGCTCGGGCGAGCAGTACTTC.

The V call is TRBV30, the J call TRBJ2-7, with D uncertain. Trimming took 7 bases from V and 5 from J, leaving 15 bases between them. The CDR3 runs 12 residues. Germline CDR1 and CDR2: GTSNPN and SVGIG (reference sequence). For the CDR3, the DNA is TGTGCCTTCAGAGGTGGAAGGAACGAGCAGTACTTC. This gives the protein CAFRGGRNEQYF.

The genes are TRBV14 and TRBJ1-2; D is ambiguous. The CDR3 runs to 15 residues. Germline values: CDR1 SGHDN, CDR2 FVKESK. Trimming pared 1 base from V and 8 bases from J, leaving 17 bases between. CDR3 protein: CASSQVRGGSSGYTF. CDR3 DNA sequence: TGTGCCAGCAGCCAAGTTCGGGGTGGTTCAAGCGGCTACACCTTC.

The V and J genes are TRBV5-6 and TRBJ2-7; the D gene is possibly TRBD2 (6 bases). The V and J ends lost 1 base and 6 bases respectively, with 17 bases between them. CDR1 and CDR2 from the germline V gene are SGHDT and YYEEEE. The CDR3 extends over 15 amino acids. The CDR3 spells CASSLWRDVSSEQYF. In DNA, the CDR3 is TGTGCCAGCAGCTTGTGGCGGGATGTATCTAGCGAGCAGTACTTC.

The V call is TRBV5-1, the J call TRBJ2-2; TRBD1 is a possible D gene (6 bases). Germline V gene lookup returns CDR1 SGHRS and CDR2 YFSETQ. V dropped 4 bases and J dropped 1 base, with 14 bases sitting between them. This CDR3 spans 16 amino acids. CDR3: CASSLRQVWNTGELFF. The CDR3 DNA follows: TGCGCCAGCAGCCTTCGACAGGTATGGAACACCGGGGAGCTGTTTTTT.